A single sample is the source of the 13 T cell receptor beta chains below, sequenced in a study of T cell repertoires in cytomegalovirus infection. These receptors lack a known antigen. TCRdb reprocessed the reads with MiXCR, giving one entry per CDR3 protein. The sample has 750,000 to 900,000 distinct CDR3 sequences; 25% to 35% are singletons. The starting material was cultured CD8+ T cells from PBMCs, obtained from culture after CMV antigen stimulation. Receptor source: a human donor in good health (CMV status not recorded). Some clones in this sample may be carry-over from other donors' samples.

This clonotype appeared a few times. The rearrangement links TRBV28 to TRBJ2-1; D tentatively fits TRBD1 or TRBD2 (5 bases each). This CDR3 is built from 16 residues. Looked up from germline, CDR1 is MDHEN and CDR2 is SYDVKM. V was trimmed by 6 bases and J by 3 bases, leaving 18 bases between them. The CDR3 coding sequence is TGTGCCAGCAGATCCCCCGGGGCGTCTTACTACAATGAGCAGTTCTTC. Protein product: CASRSPGASYYNEQFF. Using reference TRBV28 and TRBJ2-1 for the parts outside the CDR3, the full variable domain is DVKVTQSSRYLVKRTGEKVFLECVQDMDHENMFWYRQDPGLGLRLIYFSYDVKMKEKGDIPEGYSVSREKKERFSLILESASTNQTSMYLCASRSPGASYYNEQFFGPGTRLTVL.

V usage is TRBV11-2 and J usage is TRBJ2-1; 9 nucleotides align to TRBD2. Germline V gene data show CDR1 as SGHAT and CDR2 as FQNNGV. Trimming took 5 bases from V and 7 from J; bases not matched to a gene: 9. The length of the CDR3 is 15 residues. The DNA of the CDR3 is TGTGCCAGCAGCCTCGGGCCTAGCGGGGTGAATGAGCAGTTCTTC. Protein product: CASSLGPSGVNEQFF.

CDR3 sequence reads: CATSGFSSPLAGDEQFF. The DNA of the CDR3 is TGTGCCACCAGTGGCTTCTCATCCCCACTAGCGGGGGATGAGCAGTTCTTC. This chain uses TRBV24-1 with TRBJ2-1; 11 bases fit TRBD2. The CDR3 runs 17 residues. J was trimmed by 8 bases and V by 5 bases; bases with no gene match: 13. CDR1 KGHDR and CDR2 SFDVKD come from the germline V gene.

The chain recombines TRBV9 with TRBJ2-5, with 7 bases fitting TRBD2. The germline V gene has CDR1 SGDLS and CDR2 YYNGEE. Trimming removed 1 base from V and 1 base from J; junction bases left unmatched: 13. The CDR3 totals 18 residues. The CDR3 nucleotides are TGTGCCAGCAGCGTATATGGTCGAGGAGCGGGGCCCCAAGAGACCCAGTACTTC. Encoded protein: CASSVYGRGAGPQETQYF.

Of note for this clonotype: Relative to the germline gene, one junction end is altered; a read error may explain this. CDR3 bases: TGTGCCAGCAGCTTAAAGGGGAGACCGTATAATTCGCCCCTCCACTTT. Its translation is CASSLKGRPYNSPLHF. The V and J genes are TRBV7-9 and TRBJ1-6; D is perhaps TRBD1 (5 bases). This CDR3 contains 16 residues. Germline CDR1 SEHNR, CDR2 FQNEAQ (reference sequence). The full variable domain, rest sourced from reference TRBV7-9 and TRBJ1-6, is DTGVSQNPRHKITKRGQNVTFRCDPISEHNRLYWYRQTLGQGPEFLTYFQNEAQLEKSRLLSDRFSAERPKGSFSTLEIQRTEQGDSAMYLCASSLKGRPYNSPLHFGNGTRLTVT.

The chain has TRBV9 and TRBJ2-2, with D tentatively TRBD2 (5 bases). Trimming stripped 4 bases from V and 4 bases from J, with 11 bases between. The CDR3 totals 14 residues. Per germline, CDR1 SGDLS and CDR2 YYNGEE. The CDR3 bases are TGTGCCAGCAGCCCTCGGGATGGCACCGGGGAGCTGTTTTTT. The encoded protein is CASSPRDGTGELFF. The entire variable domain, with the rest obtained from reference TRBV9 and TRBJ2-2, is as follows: DSGVTQTPKHLITATGQRVTLRCSPRSGDLSVYWYQQSLDQGLQFLIQYYNGEERAKGNILERFSAQQFPDLHSELNLSSLELGDSALYFCASSPRDGTGELFFGEGSRLTVL.

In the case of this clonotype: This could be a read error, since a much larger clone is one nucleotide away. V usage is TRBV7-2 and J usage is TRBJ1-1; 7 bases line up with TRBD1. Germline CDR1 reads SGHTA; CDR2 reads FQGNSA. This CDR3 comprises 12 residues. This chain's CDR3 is CVSSVGQVEAFF. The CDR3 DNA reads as TGTGTCAGCAGCGTAGGACAGGTTGAAGCTTTCTTT.

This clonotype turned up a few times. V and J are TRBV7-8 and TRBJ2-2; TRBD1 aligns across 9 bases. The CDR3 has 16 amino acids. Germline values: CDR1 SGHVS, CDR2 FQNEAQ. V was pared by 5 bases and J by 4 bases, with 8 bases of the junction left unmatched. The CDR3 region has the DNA TGTGCCAGCAGCAAAACAGGGGGCGCGGGCACCGGGGAGCTGTTTTTT. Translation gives CASSKTGGAGTGELFF.

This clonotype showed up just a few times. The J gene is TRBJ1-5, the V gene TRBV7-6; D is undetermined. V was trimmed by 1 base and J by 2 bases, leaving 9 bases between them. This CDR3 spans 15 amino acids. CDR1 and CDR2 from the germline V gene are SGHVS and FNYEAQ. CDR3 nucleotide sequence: TGTGCCAGCAGCTTAGAGACGGGCGGCAATCAGCCCCAGCATTTT. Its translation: CASSLETGGNQPQHF.

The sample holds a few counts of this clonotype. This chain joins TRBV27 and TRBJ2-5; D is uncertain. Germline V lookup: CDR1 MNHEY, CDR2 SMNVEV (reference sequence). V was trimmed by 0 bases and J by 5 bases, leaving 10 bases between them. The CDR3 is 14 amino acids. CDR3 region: CASSLSSSMETQYF. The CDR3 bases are TGTGCCAGCAGTTTATCCAGTAGCATGGAGACCCAGTACTTC.

The CDR3 is CASSIGQGLEETQYF. The CDR3 DNA reads TGTGCCAGTAGTATCGGACAGGGGCTAGAAGAGACCCAGTACTTC. The gene calls are TRBV19 and TRBJ2-5, with TRBD1 matching 9 bases. V trimming: 3 bases; J trimming: 3 bases; junction bases outside the gene matches: 5. The CDR3 is 15 amino acids. CDR1 is LNHDA and CDR2 is SQIVND in the germline V gene (reference sequence).

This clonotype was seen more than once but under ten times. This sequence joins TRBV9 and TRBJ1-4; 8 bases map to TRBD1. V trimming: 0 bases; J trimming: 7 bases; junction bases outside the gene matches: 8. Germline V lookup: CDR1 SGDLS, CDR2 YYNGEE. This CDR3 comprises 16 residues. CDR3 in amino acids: CASSVANQGAREKLFF. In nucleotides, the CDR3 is TGTGCCAGCAGCGTAGCCAATCAGGGGGCGCGTGAAAAACTGTTTTTT. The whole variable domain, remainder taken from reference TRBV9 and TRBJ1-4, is DSGVTQTPKHLITATGQRVTLRCSPRSGDLSVYWYQQSLDQGLQFLIQYYNGEERAKGNILERFSAQQFPDLHSELNLSSLELGDSALYFCASSVANQGAREKLFFGSGTQLSVL.

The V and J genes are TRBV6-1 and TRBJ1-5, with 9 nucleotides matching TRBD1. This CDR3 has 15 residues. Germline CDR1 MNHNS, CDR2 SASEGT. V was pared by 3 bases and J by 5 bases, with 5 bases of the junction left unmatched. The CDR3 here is CASSDSNRGHQPQHF. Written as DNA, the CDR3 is TGTGCCAGCAGTGACTCGAACAGGGGGCATCAGCCCCAGCATTTT.